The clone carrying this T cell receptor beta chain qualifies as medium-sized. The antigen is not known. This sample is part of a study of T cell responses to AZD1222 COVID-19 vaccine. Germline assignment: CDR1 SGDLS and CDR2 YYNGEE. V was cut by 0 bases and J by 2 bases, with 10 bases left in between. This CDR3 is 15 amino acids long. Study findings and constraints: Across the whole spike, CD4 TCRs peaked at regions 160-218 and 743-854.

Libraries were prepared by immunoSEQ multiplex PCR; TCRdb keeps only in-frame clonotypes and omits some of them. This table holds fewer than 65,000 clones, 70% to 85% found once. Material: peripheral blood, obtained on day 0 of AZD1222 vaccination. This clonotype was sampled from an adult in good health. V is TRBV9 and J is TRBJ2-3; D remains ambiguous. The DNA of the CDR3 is TGTGCCAGCAGCGTAGAAGGTCTATTCACAGATACGCAGTATTTT. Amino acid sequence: CASSVEGLFTDTQYF.